One sample yielded the 28 T cell receptor beta chains listed below, sequenced in a study of T cell repertoires in cytomegalovirus infection. These receptors' antigens are unknown. TCRdb passed the reads through MiXCR, listing each CDR3 protein once. The sample contains 900,000 to 950,000 distinct CDR3 sequences, about 33% of which appear only once. The sequencing used cultured CD8+ T cells from PBMCs, collected from culture after CMV antigen stimulation. These receptors came from a human donor in good health (CMV status not recorded). Some clones in this sample may be carry-over from other donors' samples.

This clonotype showed up just a few times. This chain links TRBV7-9 with TRBJ2-2; D is uncertain. This CDR3 has 15 residues. V shed 4 bases and J shed 7 bases, with 16 bases lying between them. The V gene's germline CDR1 is SEHNR and CDR2 FQNEAQ (reference sequence). As DNA, the CDR3 is TGTGCCAGCAGCTCCGGGCTTACCTTAGGCGGGGAGCTGTTTTTT. The encoded protein is CASSSGLTLGGELFF.

The V call is TRBV15, the J call TRBJ1-5; D unclear. The CDR3 has 14 residues. The germline V gene encodes CDR1 LNHNV and CDR2 YYDKDF (reference sequence). Trimming took 5 bases from V and 2 from J, leaving 10 bases between them. CDR3 sequence (DNA): TGTGCCACCAGCCTCGATGGTGGCAATCAGCCCCAGCATTTT. Translating gives CATSLDGGNQPQHF.

This clonotype has just a few counts. The chain employs TRBV25-1 and TRBJ2-3; 7 bases are a match to TRBD1. The CDR3 loop spans 16 amino acids. J lost 4 bases, V lost 2 bases, and 9 bases had no gene match. The V gene's germline CDR1 is MGHDK and CDR2 SYGVNS. DNA for the CDR3: TGTGCCAGCAGTGAAAGGGGGCATGGTTATGCAGATACGCAGTATTTT. Its translation: CASSERGHGYADTQYF.

Worth noting for this clonotype: An end of the junction does not agree with germline; a read error may underlie this. The V call is TRBV7-2, the J call TRBJ2-5, with 8 bases that match TRBD2. There are 13 residues in the CDR3. CDR1 SGHTA and CDR2 FQGNSA come from the germline V gene. CDR3 in amino acids: CASSPGGVETQHF. For the CDR3, the DNA is TGTGCCAGCAGCCCCGGGGGGGTAGAGACCCAGCACTTC.

The V call is TRBV2, the J call TRBJ2-7; D not certain. The CDR3 totals 12 residues. The V end lost 1 base, the J end lost 4 bases, and 5 bases lay between the germline ends. CDR1 and CDR2 from the germline V gene are SNHLY and FYNNEI. The CDR3 nucleotides are TGTGCCAGCAGTGAAGTGGATTACGAGCAGTACTTC. As protein: CASSEVDYEQYF.

The CDR3 region has the DNA TGTGCCAGCGGTAATTTCCGGAGCTATGGCTACACCTTC. Translated: CASGNFRSYGYTF. The chain employs TRBV27 and TRBJ1-2; the D is unclear. Germline V gene sequence: CDR1 MNHEY, CDR2 SMNVEV (reference sequence). Trimming pared 8 bases from V and 4 bases from J, leaving 14 bases between. The CDR3 runs to 13 residues.

Note on this clonotype: The junction does not match germline at one end; this may be a read error. The chain's CDR3 is CASSPGQGWVREQYF. The CDR3 DNA follows: TGTGCTAGCAGCCCGGGACAGGGGTGGGTTAGAGAGCAGTACTTC. The chain employs TRBV7-7 and TRBJ2-7; 10 nucleotides agree with TRBD1. CDR3 length: 15 residues. Germline lookup yields CDR1 SSHAT and CDR2 FNYEAQ (reference sequence).

The chain joins TRBV11-3 to TRBJ2-5, with 12 positions matching TRBD2. V gave up 4 bases and J gave up 3 bases; unmatched junction bases: 15. This CDR3 spans 19 amino acids. Germline V gene lookup returns CDR1 SGHNT and CDR2 YENEEA. The CDR3 region has the DNA TGTGCCAGCAGCTCCTGGACTAGCGGGGACCAAAAAGGGGAAGAGACCCAGTACTTC. Its translation is CASSSWTSGDQKGEETQYF. Drawing the rest from reference TRBV11-3 and TRBJ2-5, the complete variable domain is EAGVVQSPRYKIIEKKQPVAFWCNPISGHNTLYWYLQNLGQGPELLIRYENEEAVDDSQLPKDRFSAERLKGVDSTLKIQPAELGDSAVYLCASSSWTSGDQKGEETQYFGPGTRLLVL.

V usage is TRBV6-6 and J usage is TRBJ1-4; 8 bases align to TRBD1. CDR1 and CDR2 (germline): MNHNY, SVGAGI (reference sequence). CDR3 length: 15 amino acids. Trimming at V came to 7 bases and at J to 6 bases, leaving 10 bases not matched to a gene. Here the CDR3 reads CASMDLTGDDEKLFF. The CDR3 coding sequence is TGTGCCAGCATGGATCTGACAGGGGACGATGAAAAACTGTTTTTT.

The chain is built from TRBV6-2 or TRBV6-3 and TRBJ1-4; TRBD1 might be the D (5 bases). Per germline, CDR1 MNHEY and CDR2 SVGEGT. The CDR3 is made up of 13 amino acids. V was cut by 2 bases and J by 8 bases, with 9 bases left in between. CDR3 residues: CASSYDRGEKLFF. For the CDR3, the DNA is TGTGCCAGCAGTTACGACAGAGGAGAAAAACTGTTTTTT.

This clonotype was found many times. The gene calls are TRBV12-3 or TRBV12-4 and TRBJ1-5, with D possibly being TRBD1 (5 bases). V lost 3 bases and J 0 bases, leaving 15 bases between the germline ends. This CDR3 contains 17 residues. The CDR3 coding sequence is TGTGCCAGCAGTTTTGTCGCAGGGCCGTATAGCAATCAGCCCCAGCATTTT. Its translation is CASSFVAGPYSNQPQHF.

The chain joins TRBV6-2 or TRBV6-3 to TRBJ2-7; D gene uncertain. The V gene lost 7 bases and the J gene lost 0 bases, with 10 bases spanning the gap. Germline-derived CDR1 and CDR2 are MNHEY and SVGEGT. The CDR3 extends over 13 amino acids. Written as DNA, the CDR3 is TGTGCCAGCAAATTCAGGAGCTCCTACGAGCAGTACGTC. As protein: CASKFRSSYEQYV.

V and J are TRBV5-6 and TRBJ1-1; no firm D call. The germline V and J ends were trimmed by 0 bases and 5 bases, with 14 bases remaining between them. Germline V lookup: CDR1 SGHDT, CDR2 YYEEEE. The length of the CDR3 is 15 residues. For the CDR3, the DNA is TGTGCCAGCAGCTTGGACGTCGGGTGGGGAACTGAAGCTTTCTTT. The encoded protein is CASSLDVGWGTEAFF. Full variable domain (outside the CDR3, taken from reference TRBV5-6 and TRBJ1-1): DAGVTQSPTHLIKTRGQQVTLRCSPKSGHDTVSWYQQALGQGPQFIFQYYEEEERQRGNFPDRFSGHQFPNYSSELNVNALLLGDSALYLCASSLDVGWGTEAFFGQGTRLTVV.

This chain connects TRBV19 to TRBJ2-7; 9 nucleotides align to TRBD1. Germline CDR1 is LNHDA and CDR2 is SQIVND (reference sequence). CDR3 length equals 14 residues. Trimming at V came to 5 bases and at J to 5 bases, leaving 7 bases not matched to a gene. The chain's CDR3 is CASSLLGDRDEQYF. The CDR3 DNA is TGTGCCAGTAGTCTCCTAGGGGACAGGGACGAGCAGTACTTC.

This clonotype was recorded at least ten times. This chain links TRBV6-5 with TRBJ2-3; D uncertain. The CDR3 has 14 residues. V lost 4 bases, J lost 4 bases, and 12 bases lay in between. CDR1 and CDR2 from the germline V gene are MNHEY and SVGAGI. The CDR3, as DNA: TGTGCCAGCAGTTTAATAGGACCGCCAGATACGCAGTATTTT. Its translation: CASSLIGPPDTQYF.

This clonotype was counted many times. The J gene is TRBJ1-2, the V gene TRBV7-9; TRBD1 matches 7 bases. Germline values: CDR1 SEHNR, CDR2 FQNEAQ (reference sequence). This CDR3 region has 16 residues. Losses at the gene ends were 5 bases for V and 4 bases for J; bases not matched to a gene: 13. The CDR3 protein is CASSGDSQRHTYGYTF. The CDR3 nucleotides read TGTGCCAGCAGCGGGGACAGCCAACGCCATACCTATGGCTACACCTTC.

CDR3: CASSLFVLGTSGNEQFF. In DNA form, the CDR3 reads TGCGCCAGCAGCTTGTTCGTCTTAGGGACTAGCGGAAATGAGCAGTTCTTC. V is TRBV5-1 and J is TRBJ2-1; 11 positions match TRBD2. The CDR3 runs to 17 residues. Per the germline V gene, CDR1 is SGHRS and CDR2 is YFSETQ. Losses at the gene ends were 1 base for V and 7 bases for J; bases not matched to a gene: 10.

This clonotype was recorded many times. The rearrangement joins TRBV7-8 to TRBJ2-3; 8 bases match TRBD2. This CDR3 comprises 20 residues. With V trimmed by 6 bases and J by 3 bases, 23 bases remained unmatched. CDR1 and CDR2 from the germline V gene are SGHVS and FQNEAQ. CDR3 sequence reads: CASSLPGGHSRGGGTDTQYF. CDR3 bases: TGTGCCAGCAGTCTCCCCGGGGGCCATAGCCGGGGGGGCGGAACAGATACGCAGTATTTT.

The sample holds many counts of this clonotype. The gene calls are TRBV7-6 and TRBJ2-1, with a possible D match to TRBD1 (5 bases). V lost 1 base to trimming and J lost 1 base, with 8 bases between them. CDR1 SGHVS and CDR2 FNYEAQ come from the germline V gene. The CDR3 has 15 residues. The CDR3 DNA reads as TGTGCCAGCAGCTTAGTGGGGCTATCCTACAATGAGCAGTTCTTC. Protein product: CASSLVGLSYNEQFF.

The gene calls are TRBV12-3 or TRBV12-4 and TRBJ1-2, with 7 bases lining up with TRBD1. This CDR3 has 15 amino acids. With V trimmed by 3 bases and J by 4 bases, 8 bases remained unmatched. CDR3 DNA: TGTGCCAGCAGTTTCCCTTACGGGACAGCCTATGGCTACACCTTC. Translation gives CASSFPYGTAYGYTF.

This rearrangement joins TRBV19 to TRBJ2-7, with unresolved D. V lost 6 bases, J lost 0 bases, and 12 bases lay in between. Germline V lookup: CDR1 LNHDA, CDR2 SQIVND (reference sequence). The CDR3 runs to 14 residues. The CDR3 is CASRPNYGSYEQYV. The CDR3 DNA is TGTGCCAGTAGGCCTAACTACGGCTCCTACGAGCAGTACGTC.

The chain recombines TRBV15 with TRBJ1-5; TRBD1 aligns across 7 bases. V shed 4 bases and J 2 bases; nucleotides not matched to a gene: 2. From germline, CDR1 is LNHNV and CDR2 YYDKDF (reference sequence). There are 14 residues in the CDR3. The CDR3 DNA is TGTGCCACCAGCACCGGACAGGGCAATCAGCCCCAGCATTTT. It yields the protein CATSTGQGNQPQHF.

The rearrangement links TRBV6-1 to TRBJ1-1; D uncertain. Germline V gene sequence: CDR1 MNHNS, CDR2 SASEGT. This CDR3 region has 14 residues. V was cut by 8 bases and J by 0 bases, with 13 bases left in between. The CDR3 sequence: CASGIRGMNTEAFF. CDR3 coding DNA: TGTGCCAGCGGTATTAGAGGCATGAACACTGAAGCTTTCTTT.

Concerning this clonotype: A much bigger clone sits one base away, suggesting this may be a read error. The chain couples TRBV9 to TRBJ1-1; 10 bases fit TRBD1. The CDR3 length is 15 residues. Germline CDR1 SGDLS, CDR2 YYNGEE. The CDR3 is CANSLWTGGNTEAFF. CDR3 coding DNA: TGTGCCAACAGCCTATGGACAGGGGGGAACACTGAAGCTTTCTTT.

This clonotype appeared a few times. V and J are TRBV6-5 and TRBJ1-4, with 10 bases matching TRBD1. CDR3 size: 19 residues. Germline-derived CDR1 and CDR2 are MNHEY and SVGAGI. Unmatched junction bases numbered 10, after V lost 2 bases and J lost 1 base. The CDR3 sequence is CASSYATGGNRLTNEKLFF. The DNA for the CDR3 is TGTGCCAGCAGTTACGCGACAGGGGGCAATAGATTAACTAATGAAAAACTGTTTTTT.

The chain couples TRBV11-2 to TRBJ2-1; 15 bases fit TRBD2. The CDR3 consists of 16 residues. Germline CDR1 is SGHAT and CDR2 is FQNNGV. V was pared by 5 bases and J by 5 bases, with 4 bases of the junction left unmatched. CDR3 in amino acids: CASSQRTSGGDNEQFF. Written as DNA, the CDR3 is TGTGCCAGCAGCCAGAGGACTAGCGGGGGGGACAATGAGCAGTTCTTC. Variable domain in full (rest from reference TRBV11-2 and TRBJ2-1): EAGVAQSPRYKIIEKRQSVAFWCNPISGHATLYWYQQILGQGPKLLIQFQNNGVVDDSQLPKDRFSAERLKGVDSTLKIQPAKLEDSAVYLCASSQRTSGGDNEQFFGPGTRLTVL.

Comments on this clonotype: A junction boundary mismatches the germline segment, possibly from a read error. The chain couples TRBV7-2 to TRBJ2-3, with 16 bases aligning to TRBD2. Germline-derived CDR1 and CDR2 are SGHTA and FQGNSA. The CDR3 spans 18 residues. CDR3 DNA: TGTGCCAGCAGCCCGGGGACTAGCGGGGGGGGTCTTCGTCATACGCAGTGTTTT. This codes for CASSPGTSGGGLRHTQCF.

In the case of this clonotype: An end of the junction does not agree with germline; a read error may underlie this. The V gene is TRBV28, the J gene TRBJ2-1, with D possibly being TRBD1 or TRBD2 (5 bases each). Germline V gene data show CDR1 as MDHEN and CDR2 as SYDVKM. This CDR3 is built from 14 residues. Written as DNA, the CDR3 is TGTGCCATCAGTTTAAGGGGACGTACCAATGAGCAGTTCTTC. This gives the protein CAISLRGRTNEQFF.